This T cell receptor beta chain derives from a study of blood T cell repertoires in COVID-19. In the study overall: From T cells, B-cell-depleted T cells, or PBMCs came the material, which was cDNA or gDNA.

CDR1 and CDR2 from the germline V gene are LGHNA and YSLEER. Trimming at V came to 1 base and at J to 7 bases, leaving 4 bases not matched to a gene. This CDR3 spans 15 amino acids. Original handling: Amplified reference gene primers provided the basis for estimating nucleated cell counts. Data came from immunoSEQ multiplex PCR; TCRdb stores just in-frame clones and leaves some out. The V and J calls and the clone size are those of that table, but D and trimming were determined from the DNA. The sample yields approximately 170,000 clones, about 88% seen once. This chain joins TRBV4-3 and TRBJ2-1, with TRBD2 matching 10 bases. Material: peripheral blood. The origin of this receptor is a woman older than 75 with acute or convalescent COVID-19. CDR3 in amino acids: CASSQASGGGNEQFF. The CDR3 bases are TGCGCCAGCAGCCAAGCTAGCGGGGGCGGGAATGAGCAGTTCTTC.